The present T cell receptor (beta chain) was sequenced within a study of blood T cell repertoires in COVID-19. As for the study in general: Donors in the United States, Italy and Spain gave samples during acute or convalescent COVID-19.

The sample holds one count of this clone. Cohort assignment relied on participant-reported clinical history. This CDR3 spans 11 amino acids. V was cut by 6 bases and J by 3 bases, with 2 bases left in between. From germline, CDR1 is MNHEY and CDR2 SMNVEV (reference sequence). Original processing methods: Scientists estimated how many nucleated cells there were by amplifying reference gene primers. This table comes from immunoSEQ multiplex PCR, and its TCRdb copy is limited to in-frame clones, with some not included. The V and J calls and clone size are taken from that table; D and trimming were inferred from the DNA. The table records 70,000 to 90,000 clones, around 89% of them present only once.

The rearrangement links TRBV27 to TRBJ2-2; unclear D gene. Material: PBMCs or T cells enriched from blood (not recorded which). The sequence derives from a woman between 50 and 59 years old with acute COVID-19. The CDR3, as DNA: TGTGCCAGCAGCTACACCGGGGAGCTGTTTTTT. Amino acids: CASSYTGELFF.